Listed here are 24 T cell receptor beta chains from one sample, sequenced in a study of blood T cells in healthy people across ages. The authors ran a second PCR of roughly 7 to 11 cycles using a sample-barcoded 5' primer and a J-beta primer mix. Using its own MiXCR run on the 5' RACE reads, TCRdb lists one record per CDR3 protein. Found here are about 1.5 million distinct CDR3 sequences, approximately 43% of them singletons; the top ten hold approximately 4.1%. Material for sequencing was blood. Every receptor here comes from a woman under 30 in good health.

The chain links TRBV20-1 to TRBJ2-5; unclear D gene. The CDR3 sequence is 13 residues long. The germline V gene has CDR1 DFQATT and CDR2 SNEGSKA (reference sequence). V was pared by 1 base and J by 5 bases, with 11 bases between. In DNA, the CDR3 is TGCAGTGCTAGAGTGTTACTAAGGGAGACCCAGTACTTC. Protein product: CSARVLLRETQYF.

As for this clonotype: One end of the junction is discordant with germline, which a read error may explain. This chain connects TRBV4-1 to TRBJ2-1, with D possibly TRBD1 on 6 matching bases. Germline V gene lookup returns CDR1 MGHRA and CDR2 YSYEKL. The CDR3 runs to 16 residues. Here the CDR3 reads CASGHTGPPLYNEQFF. The CDR3 bases are TGCGCCAGCGGCCACACAGGGCCCCCCCTATACAATGAGCAGTTCTTC.

The rearrangement joins TRBV3-1 to TRBJ2-1, with D tentatively TRBD2 (5 bases). The CDR3 runs to 18 residues. Germline values: CDR1 LGHDT, CDR2 YNNKEL (reference sequence). Trimming removed 6 bases from V and 7 bases from J, with 28 bases in between. CDR3: CASSPVVILGRGRNEQFF. Written as DNA, the CDR3 is TGTGCCAGCAGTCCGGTTGTAATTCTAGGGAGAGGTAGGAATGAGCAGTTCTTC.

This clonotype was seen a few times. V and J are TRBV6-2 or TRBV6-3 and TRBJ1-5; 7 bases align to TRBD1. Trimming removed 8 bases from V and 0 bases from J; junction bases left unmatched: 7. Per germline, CDR1 MNHEY and CDR2 SVGEGT. The CDR3 has 15 amino acids. The chain's CDR3 is CASGQGVLSNQPQHF. The CDR3 DNA is TGTGCCAGCGGGCAGGGGGTTCTTAGCAATCAGCCCCAGCATTTT.

The CDR3 bases are TGTGCCAGCAGCCCAGCACTAGCAAATGAGCAGTACTTC. Encoded protein: CASSPALANEQYF. The gene calls are TRBV3-1 and TRBJ2-5, with D tentatively TRBD2 (6 bases). Between the trimmed V and J ends, which lost 4 bases and 11 bases, there was a span of 17 bases. This CDR3 contains 13 residues. The germline gives CDR1 LGHDT, CDR2 YNNKEL (reference sequence).

This clonotype was counted ten times or more. The chain has TRBV10-3 and TRBJ2-5; 9 bases match TRBD2. The CDR3 is 16 residues long. Germline V lookup: CDR1 ENHRY, CDR2 SYGVKD. The V and J ends lost 0 bases and 2 bases, in that order; junction bases with no gene match: 4. The CDR3, as DNA: TGTGCCATCAGTGAGTCTGGGACTAGCAATCAAGAGACCCAGTACTTC. It specifies CAISESGTSNQETQYF.

This clonotype was recorded at least ten times. V usage is TRBV6-2 or TRBV6-3 and J usage is TRBJ1-4, with D maybe TRBD1 (6 bases). The CDR3 loop spans 15 amino acids. The V end was cut by 5 bases, the J end by 6 bases, with 16 bases between. The germline CDR1 and CDR2 sequences are MNHEY and SVGEGT. Here the CDR3 DNA reads TGTGCCAGCAGTGCCGACAGGAATCAAGATGAAAAACTGTTTTTT. Translated: CASSADRNQDEKLFF.

V usage is TRBV10-3 and J usage is TRBJ1-1, with 9 bases that match TRBD1. V trimming: 6 bases; J trimming: 6 bases; junction bases outside the gene matches: 5. The length of the CDR3 is 13 residues. Germline CDR1 is ENHRY and CDR2 is SYGVKD. CDR3 nucleotides: TGTGCCATCAGCGGAGGACAGGGGTCTGAAGCTTTCTTT. It yields the protein CAISGGQGSEAFF.

The J gene is TRBJ1-1, the V gene TRBV7-9; TRBD1 matches 9 bases. The CDR3 is made up of 18 amino acids. CDR1 is SEHNR and CDR2 is FQNEAQ in the germline V gene (reference sequence). The trim removed 5 bases at V and 5 bases at J, leaving 18 bases unmatched. The DNA for the CDR3 is TGTGCCAGCAGCCCCCACCGGGACAGGGTCTTAACAACAACTGAAGCTTTCTTT. Protein product: CASSPHRDRVLTTTEAFF. The complete variable domain, with remaining parts taken from reference TRBV7-9 and TRBJ1-1, reads DTGVSQNPRHKITKRGQNVTFRCDPISEHNRLYWYRQTLGQGPEFLTYFQNEAQLEKSRLLSDRFSAERPKGSFSTLEIQRTEQGDSAMYLCASSPHRDRVLTTTEAFFGQGTRLTVV.

This clonotype was seen once. As DNA, the CDR3 is TGCGCCAGCGGGGGCGAAGCCTACAATGAGCAGTTCTTC. Translating it yields CASGGEAYNEQFF. The V call is TRBV5-1, the J call TRBJ2-1, with a possible D match to TRBD1 (6 bases). The CDR3 consists of 13 residues. Trimming pared 7 bases from V and 2 bases from J, leaving 10 bases between. Germline values: CDR1 SGHRS, CDR2 YFSETQ.

This chain links TRBV27 with TRBJ2-5, with 7 bases fitting TRBD1. The CDR3 covers 16 residues. With V trimmed by 7 bases and J by 11 bases, 22 bases remained unmatched. Looked up from germline, CDR1 is MNHEY and CDR2 is SMNVEV (reference sequence). CDR3 bases: TGTGCCAGCATCTCCCTAACCGGGACAGCAGCTCCTCTGCAGTACTTC. Its translation is CASISLTGTAAPLQYF.

This sequence joins TRBV29-1 and TRBJ2-7; TRBD2 aligns across 8 bases. Trimming took 4 bases from V and 5 from J; bases not matched to a gene: 7. Germline values: CDR1 SQVTM, CDR2 ANQGSEA. The CDR3 is made up of 13 amino acids. The CDR3 region is CSVVGLAGHEQYF. Here the CDR3 DNA reads TGCAGCGTTGTAGGGCTAGCGGGTCACGAGCAGTACTTC.

This sequence joins TRBV7-2 and TRBJ2-1; 7 nucleotides align to TRBD2. The trim removed 1 base at V and 0 bases at J, leaving 6 bases unmatched. This CDR3 spans 17 amino acids. The germline gives CDR1 SGHTA, CDR2 FQGNSA. This CDR3 reads CASSLDGRLSSYNEQFF. Written as DNA, the CDR3 is TGTGCCAGCAGCTTAGACGGGAGGCTTAGCTCCTACAATGAGCAGTTCTTC.

This rearrangement joins TRBV29-1 to TRBJ2-7; 9 bases are shared with TRBD1. Germline V lookup: CDR1 SQVTM, CDR2 ANQGSEA. Losses at the gene ends were 6 bases for V and 6 bases for J; bases not matched to a gene: 6. This CDR3 is built from 12 residues. CDR3 DNA sequence: TGCAGCGTCGGGACAGGGAATGGCGAGCAGTACTTC. Encoded protein: CSVGTGNGEQYF.

The sample holds one count of this clonotype. The chain links TRBV20-1 to TRBJ1-2; no clear D. V lost 3 bases to trimming and J lost 4 bases, with 18 bases between them. Germline CDR1 reads DFQATT; CDR2 reads SNEGSKA (reference sequence). The CDR3 is 15 amino acids. The CDR3 nucleotides are TGCAGTGCTAGCGGCCGGAGGGAGAAGCCCTATGGCTACACCTTC. Amino acids: CSASGRREKPYGYTF.

The J gene is TRBJ2-4, the V gene TRBV7-2, with D perhaps given as TRBD1 or TRBD2 (6 bases each). The length of the CDR3 is 14 residues. Trimming took off 1 base at V and 6 bases at J, with 10 bases between the two ends. Germline values: CDR1 SGHTA, CDR2 FQGNSA. CDR3 amino acids: CASSLGGGGNIQYF. CDR3 in DNA: TGTGCCAGCAGCTTAGGCGGAGGGGGAAACATTCAGTACTTC. The variable domain in full, with the rest retrieved from reference TRBV7-2 and TRBJ2-4, is GAGVSQSPSNKVTEKGKDVELRCDPISGHTALYWYRQSLGQGLEFLIYFQGNSAPDKSGLPSDRFSAERTGGSVSTLTIQRTQQEDSAVYLCASSLGGGGNIQYFGAGTRLSVL.

The table lists this clonotype with many counts. This may arise from a read error, as a much more abundant clone is one base away. The rearrangement joins TRBV7-2 to TRBJ2-5; D is possibly TRBD2 (5 bases). Germline V gene data show CDR1 as SGHTA and CDR2 as FQGNSA. The CDR3 is 14 amino acids. V was clipped by 5 bases and J by 4 bases, with 14 bases between them. The CDR3 DNA follows: TGTGCCAGCAGCGTACAATCTAGCAGAGAGACCCAGTACTTC. It codes for CASSVQSSRETQYF.

This clonotype was seen more than once but under ten times. This chain joins TRBV5-1 and TRBJ2-1; D is ambiguous. The ends were cut back, 0 bases at V and 3 bases at J, with 10 bases in the middle. This CDR3 comprises 15 residues. Germline loops: CDR1 SGHRS, CDR2 YFSETQ. The CDR3 sequence: CASSLVSADYNEQFF. The CDR3, as DNA: TGCGCCAGCAGCTTGGTCTCGGCAGACTACAATGAGCAGTTCTTC.

The chain uses TRBV6-5 and TRBJ1-1; 9 positions agree with TRBD1. This CDR3 is 16 amino acids long. After removal of 7 bases from V and 1 base from J, the junction contained 10 bases not matched to a gene. In germline, CDR1 is MNHEY, CDR2 SVGAGI. CDR3 sequence (DNA): TGTGCCAGCAAGTCCGGGGGGACAGGGCCGAACACTGAAGCTTTCTTT. Its protein product is CASKSGGTGPNTEAFF.

The chain is built from TRBV27 and TRBJ2-5; D gene ambiguous. The germline V gene encodes CDR1 MNHEY and CDR2 SMNVEV (reference sequence). V gave up 5 bases and J gave up 4 bases, with 14 bases separating them. This CDR3 is built from 14 residues. DNA of the CDR3: TGTGCCAGCAGTGCCCGGATGGTTGGAGAGACCCAGTACTTC. This codes for CASSARMVGETQYF.

This clonotype turned up a few times. The chain combines TRBV28 with TRBJ2-5, with 7 bases fitting TRBD2. This CDR3 comprises 14 residues. Germline V lookup: CDR1 MDHEN, CDR2 SYDVKM. V dropped 11 bases and J dropped 5; count of bases not matched to a gene: 14. The CDR3 nucleotides read TGTGCCTCTACTAGCCCGGGAGGAAGGGAGACCCAGTACTTC. Translation: CASTSPGGRETQYF.

Details on this clonotype: A read error may account for a junction end that differs from germline. This chain joins TRBV7-2 and TRBJ2-7; possible D gene TRBD1, 6 bases. CDR3 length equals 14 residues. Germline V lookup: CDR1 SGHTA, CDR2 FQGNSA. The CDR3 coding sequence is TGTGCCAGCAGCTCGCGAGGGGGAGAATACGAGCATTACTTC. Translating it yields CASSSRGGEYEHYF.

This rearrangement joins TRBV29-1 to TRBJ1-1; 7 bases agree with TRBD1. CDR3 size: 13 residues. Per the germline V gene, CDR1 is SQVTM and CDR2 is ANQGSEA. After removal of 7 bases from V and 0 bases from J, the junction contained 5 bases not matched to a gene. DNA of the CDR3: TGCAGCGGGACGGGACAGCTGAACACTGAAGCTTTCTTT. Translation: CSGTGQLNTEAFF. The complete variable domain, with remaining parts taken from reference TRBV29-1 and TRBJ1-1, reads SAVISQKPSRDICQRGTSLTIQCQVDSQVTMMFWYRQQPGQSLTLIATANQGSEATYESGFVIDKFPISRPNLTFSTLTVSNMSPEDSSIYLCSGTGQLNTEAFFGQGTRLTVV.

In the case of this clonotype: One end of the junction is discordant with germline, which a read error may explain. The chain joins TRBV24-1 to TRBJ2-1; 7 bases are shared with TRBD1. The CDR3 is made up of 13 amino acids. The germline V gene has CDR1 KGHDR and CDR2 SFDVKD. In DNA, the CDR3 is TGTGCCACCAGTGATTGGGACAGCAATGAGCGGTTCTTC. As protein: CATSDWDSNERFF.